Below are 19 T cell receptor beta chains sequenced from a single sample in a study of shared clonotypes between healthy human individuals. Terminally differentiated effector memory CD45RA+ cells were left out of the naive CD8 fraction, which was CD45RO-negative and positively selected for CCR7. Using immunoSEQ multiplex PCR, the repertoire was profiled, and TCRdb retains in-frame clones only, with some absent. The sample holds millions of clones, about 94% seen once. The sequenced material came from naive CD8+ T cells sorted from blood. The receptors shown here come from a young man in good health.

The chain couples TRBV30 to TRBJ2-7; a possible D gene is TRBD1 (6 bases). Germline CDR1 GTSNPN, CDR2 SVGIG (reference sequence). This CDR3 is 14 amino acids long. Trimming removed 0 bases from V and 6 bases from J, with 15 bases in between. The CDR3 DNA reads TGTGCCTGGAGTGTACTGGGACAAGGGGCCGAGCAGTACTTC. Its translation is CAWSVLGQGAEQYF.

A note on this clone: Additional DNA sequences in this sample encode the identical CDR3. The V call is TRBV6-5, the J call TRBJ2-7, with D possibly TRBD1 on 6 matching bases. CDR1 and CDR2 from the germline V gene are MNHEY and SVGAGI. Trimming left V 2 bases short and J 2 bases short, with 10 bases between. The CDR3 sequence is 14 residues long. Written as DNA, the CDR3 is TGTGCCAGCAGTTACCAGACAGGAGCCTACGAGCAGTACTTC. This encodes CASSYQTGAYEQYF.

The chain has TRBV6-6 and TRBJ1-1; D is perhaps TRBD1 (5 bases). The V end was cut by 5 bases, the J end by 4 bases, with 11 bases between. CDR1 is MNHNY and CDR2 is SVGAGI in the germline V gene (reference sequence). The CDR3 totals 13 residues. The CDR3 nucleotides read TGTGCCAGCAGTCCGGGACCTCTCACTGAAGCTTTCTTT. Protein product: CASSPGPLTEAFF.

V usage is TRBV5-6 and J usage is TRBJ1-1, with D perhaps TRBD1 (6 bases). The CDR3 is made up of 16 amino acids. Germline CDR1 and CDR2: SGHDT and YYEEEE. V was cut by 4 bases and J by 1 base, with 17 bases left in between. CDR3 sequence (DNA): TGTGCCAGCAGCGTTCCAGGGGTAGTCAAGAACACTGAAGCTTTCTTT. It encodes CASSVPGVVKNTEAFF.

The gene calls are TRBV9 and TRBJ2-1; TRBD1 or TRBD2 may be the D gene (5 bases each). V was clipped by 4 bases and J by 8 bases, with 16 bases between them. Germline loops: CDR1 SGDLS, CDR2 YYNGEE. This CDR3 comprises 14 residues. CDR3: CASSLGTGVYEQFF. The DNA of the CDR3 is TGTGCCAGCAGCCTAGGGACCGGAGTATATGAGCAGTTCTTC.

A remark on this clone: Other DNA sequences from this sample encode an identical CDR3 as well. The chain carries TRBV5-4 and TRBJ1-3; maybe TRBD1 (5 bases). The CDR3 is 14 residues long. V lost 0 bases and J lost 2, with 6 bases in between. CDR1 is SGHNT and CDR2 is YYREEE in the germline V gene (reference sequence). CDR3 residues: CASSLAGTGNTIYF. The DNA of the CDR3 is TGTGCCAGCAGCTTGGCAGGGACTGGAAACACCATATATTTT.

This chain joins TRBV28 and TRBJ2-7; no firm D call. Germline loops: CDR1 MDHEN, CDR2 SYDVKM. This CDR3 contains 12 residues. V shed 1 base and J shed 4 bases, with 5 bases lying between them. Here the CDR3 DNA reads TGTGCCAGCAGTTTATTCAGATACGAGCAGTACTTC. This encodes CASSLFRYEQYF.

This clone has a single count. This chain links TRBV27 with TRBJ1-1; D is possibly TRBD1 (5 bases). The CDR3 spans 14 residues. Germline values: CDR1 MNHEY, CDR2 SMNVEV (reference sequence). Trimming cost V 2 bases and J 5 bases, with 12 bases left between them. The CDR3 DNA reads as TGTGCCAGCAGTTTAAGGGCTTGGGGGACTGAAGCTTTCTTT. Translated: CASSLRAWGTEAFF.

This chain uses TRBV4-1 with TRBJ1-2; D unresolved. Germline lookup yields CDR1 MGHRA and CDR2 YSYEKL. V lost 1 base and J 1 base, leaving 13 bases between the germline ends. The CDR3 loop spans 16 amino acids. CDR3 coding DNA: TGCGCCAGCAGCCAAGTCCCCTTACAGTTTAACTATGGCTACACCTTC. It translates to CASSQVPLQFNYGYTF.

V and J are TRBV6-1 and TRBJ2-7, with D maybe TRBD2 (6 bases). There are 17 residues in the CDR3. Trimming stripped 1 base from V and 0 bases from J, with 16 bases between. Germline V gene lookup returns CDR1 MNHNS and CDR2 SASEGT. The CDR3 spells CASSEVLSGVSSYEQYF. The CDR3 bases are TGTGCCAGCAGTGAAGTTTTATCGGGAGTTAGCTCCTACGAGCAGTACTTC.

J is TRBJ1-2 and V is TRBV7-9; 7 positions agree with TRBD1. This CDR3 is 12 amino acids long. CDR1 and CDR2 from the germline V gene are SEHNR and FQNEAQ (reference sequence). The J segment lost 13 bases and the V segment lost 6 bases, leaving 11 bases of the junction unmatched. The CDR3 reads CASRPGGSGFTF. CDR3 DNA sequence: TGTGCCAGCAGGCCAGGGGGAAGTGGGTTCACCTTC.

This chain links TRBV5-8 with TRBJ2-3; 8 bases are shared with TRBD1. Losses at the gene ends were 0 bases for V and 2 bases for J; bases not matched to a gene: 5. CDR3 size: 16 residues. Per germline, CDR1 SGHTS and CDR2 YDEGEE. The CDR3 loop reads CASSLEQGGATDTQYF. CDR3 coding DNA: TGTGCCAGCAGCTTGGAACAGGGGGGAGCCACAGATACGCAGTATTTT.

The chain uses TRBV30 and TRBJ2-7; D might be TRBD1 (5 bases). V was pared by 0 bases and J by 7 bases, with 25 bases between. Germline CDR1 and CDR2: GTSNPN and SVGIG (reference sequence). This CDR3 contains 17 residues. CDR3 DNA sequence: TGTGCCTGGAGTGTACGAAACCGGGTAGGGGCGATGGAGGAGCAGTACTTC. The encoded protein is CAWSVRNRVGAMEEQYF.

The genes are TRBV9 and TRBJ1-5; 9 bases are a match to TRBD1. This CDR3 comprises 15 residues. Trimming cost V 3 bases and J 4 bases; bases outside gene matches: 5. CDR1 and CDR2 (germline): SGDLS, YYNGEE. CDR3 bases: TGTGCCAGCAGCGAACAGGGGGCCATAAATCAGCCCCAGCATTTT. Protein sequence: CASSEQGAINQPQHF.

The chain recombines TRBV7-8 with TRBJ2-5, with D possibly being TRBD1 (6 bases). The CDR3 is 13 amino acids. Trimming shortened V by 5 bases and J by 5 bases, and 12 bases separated the two germline ends. Germline CDR1 SGHVS, CDR2 FQNEAQ. CDR3 residues: CASSPGARETQYF. The CDR3 coding sequence is TGTGCCAGCAGCCCAGGGGCGCGGGAGACCCAGTACTTC. Based on the CDR3 plus reference TRBV7-8 and TRBJ2-5, the full variable domain is GAGVSQSPRYKVAKRGQDVALRCDPISGHVSLFWYQQALGQGPEFLTYFQNEAQLDKSGLPSDRFFAERPEGSVSTLKIQRTQQEDSAVYLCASSPGARETQYFGPGTRLLVL.

The chain recombines TRBV29-1 with TRBJ1-1; 8 bases are shared with TRBD1. The V segment lost 1 base and the J segment 3 bases; nucleotides outside the gene matches: 4. The germline gives CDR1 SQVTM, CDR2 ANQGSEA. CDR3 length: 14 residues. CDR3 DNA sequence: TGCAGCGTTGAAGGCAGGGGGCGGGACACTGAAGCTTTCTTT. Amino acids: CSVEGRGRDTEAFF.

V and J are TRBV4-1 and TRBJ1-5; tentatively, D is TRBD1 (5 bases). Germline CDR1 is MGHRA and CDR2 is YSYEKL. The CDR3 consists of 13 residues. The V end was cut by 1 base, the J end by 10 bases, with 11 bases between. This CDR3 reads CASSQVGAYPQHF. In DNA, the CDR3 is TGCGCCAGCAGCCAAGTAGGGGCTTACCCCCAGCATTTT.

V gene TRBV7-6 combines with J gene TRBJ2-7, with 13 bases matching TRBD2. The junction had 5 bases not matched to a gene; V was cut back by 1 base and J by 2 bases. Germline CDR1 reads SGHVS; CDR2 reads FNYEAQ. CDR3 length equals 17 residues. DNA for the CDR3: TGTGCCAGCAGCTTAGGCGGGGGACTAGCGGGAACCTACGAGCAGTACTTC. It encodes CASSLGGGLAGTYEQYF.

The V call is TRBV30, the J call TRBJ2-1, with 7 positions matching TRBD1. The V gene's germline CDR1 is GTSNPN and CDR2 SVGIG (reference sequence). The CDR3 is made up of 15 amino acids. V was pared by 0 bases and J by 0 bases, with 2 bases of the junction left unmatched. This CDR3 is CAWSVRDSSYNEQFF. CDR3 coding DNA: TGTGCCTGGAGTGTTCGGGACAGCTCCTACAATGAGCAGTTCTTC. The full variable domain, with the rest looked up from reference TRBV30 and TRBJ2-1, is SQTIHQWPATLVQPVGSPLSLECTVEGTSNPNLYWYRQAAGRGLQLLFYSVGIGQISSEVPQNLSASRPQDRQFILSSKKLLLSDSGFYLCAWSVRDSSYNEQFFGPGTRLTVL.